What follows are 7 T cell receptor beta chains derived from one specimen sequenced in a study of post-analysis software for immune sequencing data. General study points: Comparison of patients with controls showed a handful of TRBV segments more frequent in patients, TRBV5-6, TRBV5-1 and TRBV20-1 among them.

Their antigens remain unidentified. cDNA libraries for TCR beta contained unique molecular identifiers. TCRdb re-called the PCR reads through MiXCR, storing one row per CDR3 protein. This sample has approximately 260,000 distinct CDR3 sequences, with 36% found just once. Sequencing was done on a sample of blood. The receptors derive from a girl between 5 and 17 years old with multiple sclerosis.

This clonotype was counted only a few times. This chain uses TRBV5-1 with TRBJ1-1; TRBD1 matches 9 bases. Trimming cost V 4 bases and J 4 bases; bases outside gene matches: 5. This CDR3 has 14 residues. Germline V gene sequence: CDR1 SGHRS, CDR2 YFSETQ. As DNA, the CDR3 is TGCGCCAGCAGCGTACAGACAGGGGGCACTGAAGCTTTCTTT. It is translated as CASSVQTGGTEAFF.

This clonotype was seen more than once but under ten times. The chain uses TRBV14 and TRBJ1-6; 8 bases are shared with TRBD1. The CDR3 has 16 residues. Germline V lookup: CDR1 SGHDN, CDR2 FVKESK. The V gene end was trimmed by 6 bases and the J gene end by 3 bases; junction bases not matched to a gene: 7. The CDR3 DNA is TGTGCCAGCAGAACCACACAGGGGGGCTATAATTCACCCCTCCACTTT. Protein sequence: CASRTTQGGYNSPLHF. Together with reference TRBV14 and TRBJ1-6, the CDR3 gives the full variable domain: EAGVTQFPSHSVIEKGQTVTLRCDPISGHDNLYWYRRVMGKEIKFLLHFVKESKQDESGMPNNRFLAERTGGTYSTLKVQPAELEDSGVYFCASRTTQGGYNSPLHFGNGTRLTVT.

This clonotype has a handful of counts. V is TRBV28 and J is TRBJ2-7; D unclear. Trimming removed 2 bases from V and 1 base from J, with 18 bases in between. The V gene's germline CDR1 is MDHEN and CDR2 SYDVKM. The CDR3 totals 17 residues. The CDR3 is CASSLGPPASQSYEQYF. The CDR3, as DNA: TGTGCCAGCAGTTTAGGGCCCCCCGCCAGCCAATCCTACGAGCAGTACTTC.

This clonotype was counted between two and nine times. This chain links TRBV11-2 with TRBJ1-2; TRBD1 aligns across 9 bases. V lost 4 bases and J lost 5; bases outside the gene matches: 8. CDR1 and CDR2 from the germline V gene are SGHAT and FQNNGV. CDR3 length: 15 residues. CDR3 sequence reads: CASSYSTGGLYGYTF. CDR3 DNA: TGTGCCAGCAGCTATAGTACAGGGGGCTTGTATGGCTACACCTTC.

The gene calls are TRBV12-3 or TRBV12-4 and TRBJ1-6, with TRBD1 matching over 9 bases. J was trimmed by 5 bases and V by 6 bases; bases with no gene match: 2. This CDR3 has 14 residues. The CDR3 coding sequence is TGTGCCAGCAGGACAGGGGGGGATAATTCACCCCTCCACTTT. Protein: CASRTGGDNSPLHF.

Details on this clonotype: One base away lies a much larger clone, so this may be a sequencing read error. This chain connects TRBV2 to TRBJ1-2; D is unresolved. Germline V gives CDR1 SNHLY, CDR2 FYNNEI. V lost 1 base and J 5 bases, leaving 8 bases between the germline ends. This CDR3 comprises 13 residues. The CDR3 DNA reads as TGTGCCAGCAGTGAAGACGGAGAGTATGGCTACACCTTC. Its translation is CASSEDGEYGYTF. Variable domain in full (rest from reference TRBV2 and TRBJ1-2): EPEVTQTPSHQVTQMGQEVILRCVPISNHLYFYWYRQILGQKVEFLVSFYNNEISEKSEIFDDQFSVERPDGSNFTLKIRSTKLEDSAMYFCASSEDGEYGYTFGSGTRLTVV.

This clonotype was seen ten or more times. CDR3 nucleotides: TGTGCCAGCAGCTTAGACTATAAGGGACCCCTAAGGAACAATGAGCAGTTCTTC. Its protein product is CASSLDYKGPLRNNEQFF. This sequence joins TRBV13 and TRBJ2-1; D assignment may be TRBD1 or TRBD2 (5 bases each). CDR3 length: 18 amino acids. The germline V gene has CDR1 PRHDT and CDR2 FYEKMQ (reference sequence). Trimming took 1 base from V and 5 from J, leaving 21 bases between them.